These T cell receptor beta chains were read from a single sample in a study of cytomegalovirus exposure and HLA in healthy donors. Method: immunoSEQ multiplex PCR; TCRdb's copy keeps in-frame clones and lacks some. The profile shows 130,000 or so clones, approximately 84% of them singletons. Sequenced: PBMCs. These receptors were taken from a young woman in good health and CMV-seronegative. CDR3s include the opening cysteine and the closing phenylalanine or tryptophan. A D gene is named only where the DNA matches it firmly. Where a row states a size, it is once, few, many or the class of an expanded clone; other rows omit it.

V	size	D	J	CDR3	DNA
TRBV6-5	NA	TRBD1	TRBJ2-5	CASSYYPDRETQYF	TGTGCCAGCAGTTACTACCCGGACAGGGAGACCCAGTACTTC
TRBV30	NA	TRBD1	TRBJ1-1	CAWEGQRLTTEAFF	TGTGCCTGGGAGGGACAGAGGCTCACCACTGAAGCTTTCTTT
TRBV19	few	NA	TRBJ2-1	CARDKQFF	TGTGCCCGGGACAAGCAGTTCTTC
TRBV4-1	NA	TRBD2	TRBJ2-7	CASSQAPSGGLYEQYF	TGCGCCAGCAGCCAAGCCCCTAGCGGGGGACTCTACGAGCAGTACTTC
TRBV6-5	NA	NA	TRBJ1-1	CASSWGGMWNTEAFF	TGTGCCAGCAGTTGGGGAGGTATGTGGAACACTGAAGCTTTCTTT
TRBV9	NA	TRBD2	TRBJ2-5	CASSVGLSSGSQETQYF	TGTGCCAGCAGCGTAGGGTTGTCTAGCGGGAGCCAAGAGACCCAGTACTTC
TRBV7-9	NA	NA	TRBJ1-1	CASSLGLRGGRDTEAFF	TGTGCCAGCAGCTTAGGATTGAGGGGGGGCCGGGACACTGAAGCTTTCTTT
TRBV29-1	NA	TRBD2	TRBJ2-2	CSVAGGSPTGELFF	TGCAGCGTTGCGGGAGGGTCCCCCACCGGGGAGCTGTTTTTT
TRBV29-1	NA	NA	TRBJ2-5	CSATPPGGGQETQYF	TGCAGCGCCACCCCTCCGGGTGGTGGCCAAGAGACCCAGTACTTC
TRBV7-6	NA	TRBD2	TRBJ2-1	CASSTSGRDGNEQFF	TGTGCCAGCAGCACCAGCGGGAGGGACGGCAATGAGCAGTTCTTC
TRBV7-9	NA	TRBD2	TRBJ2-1	CASRSSGLNNEQFF	TGTGCCAGCAGATCTAGCGGGTTAAACAATGAGCAGTTCTTC
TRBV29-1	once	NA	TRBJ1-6	CTLGRGPPPLHF	TGCACCCTAGGGAGGGGCCCTCCACCCCTCCACTTT
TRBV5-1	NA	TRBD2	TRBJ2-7	CASSIREDYEQYF	TGCGCCAGCAGCATCCGGGAGGACTACGAGCAGTACTTC
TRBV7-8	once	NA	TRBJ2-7	CASSFGRGPYEQYF	TGTGCCAGCAGCTTCGGCAGGGGCCCCTACGAGCAGTACTTC
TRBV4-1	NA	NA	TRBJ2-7	CASSHPGDYEQYF	TGCGCCAGCAGCCACCCCGGGGACTACGAGCAGTACTTC
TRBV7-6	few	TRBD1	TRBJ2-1	CASSLTSRDRAAGSSYNEQFF	TGTGCCAGCAGCTTAACCAGCCGGGACAGGGCAGCAGGGAGCTCCTACAATGAGCAGTTCTTC
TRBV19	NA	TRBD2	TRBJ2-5	CASSMYGSGPTKETQYF	TGTGCCAGTAGTATGTATGGTAGCGGGCCGACGAAAGAGACCCAGTACTTC
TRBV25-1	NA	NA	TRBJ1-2	CASSESGAGGYTF	TGTGCCAGCAGTGAATCGGGAGCCGGCGGCTACACCTTC
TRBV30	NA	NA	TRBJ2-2	CAWGKGTGELFF	TGTGCCTGGGGGAAGGGGACCGGGGAGCTGTTTTTT
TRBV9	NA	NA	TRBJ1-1	CASSVGPGGRGAFF	TGTGCCAGCAGCGTAGGTCCCGGAGGCAGAGGAGCTTTCTTT
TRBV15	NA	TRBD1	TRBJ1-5	CGTSSTQGTVRNQPQHF	TGTGGCACCAGCAGCACCCAAGGGACAGTCCGCAATCAGCCCCAGCATTTT
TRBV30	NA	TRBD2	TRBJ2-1	CAWSMWAGTSGPVYEQFF	TGTGCCTGGAGTATGTGGGCTGGAACTAGCGGGCCCGTCTATGAGCAGTTCTTC
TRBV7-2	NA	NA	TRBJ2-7	CASSFAGSLEQYF	TGTGCCAGCAGCTTCGCGGGGTCCTTGGAGCAGTACTTC
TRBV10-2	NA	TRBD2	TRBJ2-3	CASIPSGSSSDTQYF	TGCGCCAGCATTCCGAGCGGGAGTAGCTCAGATACGCAGTATTTT
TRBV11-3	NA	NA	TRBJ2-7	CASSPPGCGDSTYEQYF	TGTGCCAGCAGCCCTCCGGGGTGCGGGGACTCTACCTACGAGCAGTACTTC
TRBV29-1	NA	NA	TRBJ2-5	CSVEPGLKKETQYF	TGCAGCGTTGAACCGGGACTCAAGAAAGAGACCCAGTACTTC
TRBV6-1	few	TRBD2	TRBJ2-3	CASSRASGATDTQYF	TGTGCCAGCAGTCGGGCTAGCGGGGCCACAGATACGCAGTATTTT
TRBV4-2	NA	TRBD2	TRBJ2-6	CASSPELAGGAGANVLTF	TGTGCCAGCAGCCCCGAGTTAGCGGGAGGAGCTGGGGCCAACGTCCTGACTTTC
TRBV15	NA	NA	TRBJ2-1	CATSRTSNNEQFF	TGTGCCACCAGCAGGACTAGTAACAATGAGCAGTTCTTC
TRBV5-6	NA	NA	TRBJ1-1	CASSLGSRTEAFF	TGTGCCAGCAGCTTAGGGAGTCGCACTGAAGCTTTCTTT
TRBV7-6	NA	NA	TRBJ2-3	CASSEEVLKGTDTQYF	TGTGCCAGCAGCGAAGAGGTGTTAAAGGGCACAGATACGCAGTATTTT
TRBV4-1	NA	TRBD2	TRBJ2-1	CASSQPQGSGRFRSYNEQFF	TGCGCCAGCAGCCAACCCCAGGGGAGCGGGAGGTTCAGATCCTACAATGAGCAGTTCTTC
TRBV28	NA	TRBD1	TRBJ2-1	CASSGTGGSYNEQFF	TGTGCCAGCAGTGGCACAGGGGGCTCCTACAATGAGCAGTTCTTC
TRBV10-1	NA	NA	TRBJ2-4	CATSGDNSNIQYF	TGCGCCACCAGTGGGGACAACTCAAACATTCAGTACTTC
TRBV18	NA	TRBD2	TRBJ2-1	CASSATSGIIHEQFF	TGTGCCAGCTCAGCGACTAGCGGGATTATACATGAGCAGTTCTTC
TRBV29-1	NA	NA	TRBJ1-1	CSVVGVREAFF	TGCAGCGTTGTAGGGGTGAGGGAAGCTTTCTTT
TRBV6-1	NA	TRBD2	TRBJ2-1	CASSELAGEASNEQFF	TGTGCCAGCAGTGAATTGGCGGGAGAGGCGAGCAATGAGCAGTTCTTC
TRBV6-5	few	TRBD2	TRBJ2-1	CASSYGPSGSNEQFF	TGTGCCAGCAGTTACGGGCCTAGCGGGAGTAATGAGCAGTTCTTC
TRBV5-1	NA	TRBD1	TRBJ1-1	CASSWSGGGNTEAFF	TGCGCCAGCAGCTGGTCAGGGGGCGGAAACACTGAAGCTTTCTTT
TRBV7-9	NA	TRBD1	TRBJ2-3	CATHFRATDRVLSTDTQYF	TGTGCCACCCACTTTCGGGCAACGGACAGGGTATTAAGCACAGATACGCAGTATTTT
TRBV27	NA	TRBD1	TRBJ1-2	CASSFGRGVYGYTF	TGTGCCAGCAGTTTTGGCAGGGGGGTCTATGGCTACACCTTC
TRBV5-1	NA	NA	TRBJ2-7	CASSMVGDIYEQYF	TGCGCCAGCAGCATGGTTGGGGACATCTACGAGCAGTACTTC